This entry lists 9 T cell receptor beta chains sequenced from one sample in a study of blood T cell repertoires in COVID-19. Method: immunoSEQ multiplex PCR; TCRdb's copy keeps in-frame clones and lacks some. The sample has approximately 230,000 clones, approximately 90% seen once. Sequenced: peripheral blood. Source of these receptors: a woman aged 40 to 50 who had recovered from COVID-19.

The V and J genes are TRBV4-3 and TRBJ2-7; 7 positions agree with TRBD2. Losses at the gene ends were 0 bases for V and 1 base for J; bases not matched to a gene: 6. CDR1 is LGHNA and CDR2 is YSLEER in the germline V gene. The CDR3 is 16 residues long. The CDR3 bases are TGCGCCAGCAGCCAAGATTACGGGGGGAGGTCCTACGAGCAGTACTTC. This translates into CASSQDYGGRSYEQYF.

The rearrangement uses TRBV11-2 and TRBJ2-5; 10 bases match TRBD1. The CDR3 sequence is 15 residues long. V lost 3 bases, J lost 3 bases, and 4 bases stayed unmatched. Germline CDR1 and CDR2: SGHAT and FQNNGV. The CDR3 sequence: CASSFFGTGEETQYF. The CDR3 DNA is TGTGCCAGCAGCTTCTTTGGGACAGGGGAAGAGACCCAGTACTTC.

This chain links TRBV25-1 with TRBJ2-1; the match to TRBD2 covers 7 bases. CDR1 MGHDK and CDR2 SYGVNS come from the germline V gene. The CDR3 has 16 residues. V trimming: 4 bases; J trimming: 4 bases; junction bases outside the gene matches: 10. This chain's CDR3 is CASSGWEGERYNEQFF. The CDR3 coding sequence is TGTGCCAGCAGTGGATGGGAGGGTGAAAGGTACAATGAGCAGTTCTTC.

The chain is built from TRBV18 and TRBJ1-5; D may be TRBD1 (6 bases). This CDR3 is built from 16 residues. Trimming cost V 2 bases and J 3 bases, with 14 bases left between them. Germline assignment: CDR1 KGHSH and CDR2 LQKENI. The CDR3: CASSPGGAISNQPQHF. The CDR3 DNA sequence: TGTGCCAGCTCACCAGGGGGGGCTATTTCCAATCAGCCCCAGCATTTT.

V gene TRBV11-2 combines with J gene TRBJ2-1; TRBD1 aligns across 7 bases. From germline, CDR1 is SGHAT and CDR2 FQNNGV. V lost 4 bases and J lost 6; bases outside the gene matches: 6. This CDR3 has 14 residues. The CDR3 region has the DNA TGTGCCAGCAGCTCGACAGGGATAGGCAATGAGCAGTTCTTC. Protein product: CASSSTGIGNEQFF.

CDR3 region: CASSFGAGEDTQYF. The CDR3 DNA follows: TGTGCCAGCAGTTTTGGAGCGGGAGAAGATACGCAGTATTTT. This sequence joins TRBV27 and TRBJ2-3; 8 nucleotides agree with TRBD2. CDR3 length equals 14 residues. Germline V gene data show CDR1 as MNHEY and CDR2 as SMNVEV (reference sequence). With V trimmed by 3 bases and J by 5 bases, 4 bases remained unmatched.

Here the CDR3 reads CASSFEENTIYF. In DNA, the CDR3 is TGTGCCAGCAGTTTTGAGGAAAACACCATATATTTT. The chain links TRBV28 to TRBJ1-3; no definite D call. Germline loops: CDR1 MDHEN, CDR2 SYDVKM. Trimming removed 3 bases from V and 6 bases from J, with 6 bases in between. The CDR3 length is 12 residues.

In DNA, the CDR3 is TGTGCCAGCAGCTTAGCAGGCCCCTACGAGCAGTACTTC. Its translation is CASSLAGPYEQYF. The rearrangement links TRBV11-2 to TRBJ2-7; no definite D call. CDR3 length equals 13 residues. Germline V lookup: CDR1 SGHAT, CDR2 FQNNGV. The ends were cut back, 1 base at V and 2 bases at J, with 6 bases in the middle.

The chain recombines TRBV4-1 with TRBJ2-7; 7 bases line up with TRBD1. This CDR3 is 15 amino acids long. Losses at the gene ends were 4 bases for V and 2 bases for J; bases not matched to a gene: 8. The germline gives CDR1 MGHRA, CDR2 YSYEKL. The CDR3 region is CASSPGTATTYEQYF. The CDR3 region has the DNA TGCGCCAGCAGCCCGGGGACAGCGACCACCTACGAGCAGTACTTC.